Listed here is a single TCR beta chain. Antigen unknown. Through Arm-PCR of CDR3 regions and iRepertoire HTBI primers, TCR beta libraries were built. TCRdb itself ran the multiplex PCR reads through MiXCR, one entry per CDR3 protein. The table shows 350,000 to 500,000 distinct CDR3 sequences, with 12% to 15% occurring only once. Documented time point: newly diagnosed GD, antithyroid drugs for less than 3 months. TCR sequences were obtained from RNA taken from PBMCs. This record comes from a study of regulatory T cells in long-lasting Graves disease. V lost 6 bases, J lost 2 bases, and 14 bases lay in between. Germline CDR1 is MNHEY and CDR2 is SMNVEV (reference sequence). The CDR3 loop spans 15 amino acids. Whole-study results and caveats: Persistent disease samples used TRBV28, TRBJ1-2 and TRBJ2-5 preferentially.

This sample also appeared in a second study, on T cells in Graves' hyperthyroidism and ophthalmopathy. That work adds: Diagnosing involved the use of clinical symptoms, serum thyroxine and TRAb, thyroid ultrasound and orbital computed tomography. The HTBI primer set drove a first-round RT-PCR of the TCR CDR3. The model predicted ophthalmopathy a median around six months before onset.

The chain is built from TRBV27 and TRBJ1-5, with D perhaps TRBD1 (6 bases). The material sequenced was peripheral blood mononuclear cells (PBMCs), taken at new diagnosis, from a patient treated with antithyroid drugs. This receptor was identified in a woman aged 45-65 years with Graves disease. The CDR3 DNA follows: TGTGCCAGCAGGGAGGGGGGGAGGGGCAATCAGCCCCAGCATTTT. Translation: CASREGGRGNQPQHF.